Included here is one T cell receptor (beta chain) sequence, with context. Time point defined: baseline, week 1 (first vaccination visit). Regarding treatment: pre-vaccination baseline after standard-of-care therapy. This entry belongs to a study of a mutant IDH1 vaccine in newly diagnosed glioma. As for the study in general: Earlier treatment was radiotherapy, temozolomide, or both, with most getting both.

Sequencing used immunoSEQ multiplex PCR; TCRdb keeps in-frame clones, though not all of them. The table includes 59,000 or so clones, 75% to 95% detected once. The receptor was derived from a man between 45 and 60 years old with glioma. Sample: PBMCs, taken from a glioma patient treated with radiotherapy, temozolomide or both.

CDR3 bases: TGTGCCAGCTCACTCGGCGCAGGCAATCAGCCCCAGCATTTT. Amino acids: CASSLGAGNQPQHF. The rearrangement links TRBV18 to TRBJ1-5; D gene ambiguous. Germline CDR1 reads KGHSH; CDR2 reads LQKENI. This CDR3 spans 14 amino acids. V lost 4 bases, J lost 2 bases, and 9 bases lay in between.